Here is one T cell receptor beta chain with its context. Antigen unknown. The V end was cut by 3 bases, the J end by 4 bases, with 16 bases between. The CDR3 covers 15 residues. CDR1 is SGHRS and CDR2 is YFSETQ in the germline V gene. Replicate PCRs for sorted subsets used 200 ng DNA; this equaled about 30,000 T cell genomes. Profiling relied on immunoSEQ multiplex PCR, and the TCRdb table lists in-frame clones only, not all of them. The sample contains over 2 million clones, just under 95% of which appear only once. The data stem from a study of shared clonotypes between healthy human individuals. General study findings and limits: Clonotype sharing levels among donors were expected to vary with sequencing depth.

The TCR comes from a man younger than 30 in good health. Some clones in this sample may be carry-over from other donors' samples. Input material: naive CD4+ T cells from PBMCs. Described subset: CD45RA+ positively selected. The J gene is TRBJ2-5, the V gene TRBV5-1; no reliable D call. The CDR3 region has the DNA TGCGCCAGCAGCTCGGCCTCTAACCGAGGAGAGACCCAGTACTTC. It translates to CASSSASNRGETQYF.